This T cell receptor beta chain was found in a study of blood T cell repertoires in COVID-19. Study background: PBMCs, B-cell-depleted T cells, or T cells were the source of the cDNA or gDNA that made up the material.

Germline V gene lookup returns CDR1 SGHTA and CDR2 FQGTGA. V lost 3 bases and J 2 bases, leaving 12 bases between the germline ends. This CDR3 contains 15 residues. Participants came from around 25 US areas, aged about 18 to 89 years. Participants were placed into cohorts based on the clinical history they reported. Data came from immunoSEQ multiplex PCR; TCRdb stores just in-frame clones and leaves some out. The sample records some 340,000 clones, 85% to 95% being singletons. The rearrangement joins TRBV7-3 to TRBJ2-3, with D possibly TRBD1 on 6 matching bases. The sample comprised PBMCs or T cells enriched from blood (not recorded which). This clonotype was obtained from a woman younger than 45 who had been exposed to COVID-19. The CDR3 loop is CASSLDSDFTDTQYF. CDR3 DNA: TGTGCCAGCAGCTTGGACAGTGACTTCACAGATACGCAGTATTTT.